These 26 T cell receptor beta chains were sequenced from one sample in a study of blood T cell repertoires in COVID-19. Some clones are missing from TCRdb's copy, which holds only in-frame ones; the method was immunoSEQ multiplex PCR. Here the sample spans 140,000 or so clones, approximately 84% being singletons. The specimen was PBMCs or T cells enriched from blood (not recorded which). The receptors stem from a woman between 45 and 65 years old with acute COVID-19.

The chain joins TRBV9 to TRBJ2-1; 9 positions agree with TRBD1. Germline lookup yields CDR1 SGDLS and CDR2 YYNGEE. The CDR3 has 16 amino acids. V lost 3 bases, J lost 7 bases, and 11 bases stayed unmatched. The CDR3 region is CASSGSQGAMENEQFF. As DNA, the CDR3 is TGTGCCAGCAGCGGGTCACAGGGGGCAATGGAGAATGAGCAGTTCTTC.

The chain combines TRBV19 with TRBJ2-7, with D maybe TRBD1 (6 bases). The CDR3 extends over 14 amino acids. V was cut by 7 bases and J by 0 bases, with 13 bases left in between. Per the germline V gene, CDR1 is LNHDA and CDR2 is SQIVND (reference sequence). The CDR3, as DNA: TGTGCCAGTATGTCGCAGGGGTCCTCCTACGAGCAGTACTTC. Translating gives CASMSQGSSYEQYF.

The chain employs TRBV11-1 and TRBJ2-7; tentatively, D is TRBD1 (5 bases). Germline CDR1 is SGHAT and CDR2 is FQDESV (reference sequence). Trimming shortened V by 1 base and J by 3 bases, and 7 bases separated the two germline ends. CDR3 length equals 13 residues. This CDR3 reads CASSLGQLYEQYF. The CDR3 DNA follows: TGTGCCAGCAGCTTAGGACAGCTCTACGAGCAGTACTTC.

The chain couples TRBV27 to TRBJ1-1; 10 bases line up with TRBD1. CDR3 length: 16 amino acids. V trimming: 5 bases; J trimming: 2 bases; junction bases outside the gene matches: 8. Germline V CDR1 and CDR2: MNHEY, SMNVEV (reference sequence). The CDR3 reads CASSRTGGALNTEAFF. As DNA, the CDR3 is TGTGCCAGCAGTCGGACAGGGGGGGCCCTTAACACTGAAGCTTTCTTT.

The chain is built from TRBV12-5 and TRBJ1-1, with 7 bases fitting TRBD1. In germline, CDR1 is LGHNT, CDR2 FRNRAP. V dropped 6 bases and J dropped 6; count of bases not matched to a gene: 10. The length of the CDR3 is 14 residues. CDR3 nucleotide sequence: TGTGCTAGTGGCCAACAGGGGTGGGGGGCTGAAGCTTTCTTT. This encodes CASGQQGWGAEAFF. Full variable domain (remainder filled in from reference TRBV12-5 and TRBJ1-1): DARVTQTPRHKVTEMGQEVTMRCQPILGHNTVFWYRQTMMQGLELLAYFRNRAPLDDSGMPKDRFSAEMPDATLATLKIQPSEPRDSAVYFCASGQQGWGAEAFFGQGTRLTVV.

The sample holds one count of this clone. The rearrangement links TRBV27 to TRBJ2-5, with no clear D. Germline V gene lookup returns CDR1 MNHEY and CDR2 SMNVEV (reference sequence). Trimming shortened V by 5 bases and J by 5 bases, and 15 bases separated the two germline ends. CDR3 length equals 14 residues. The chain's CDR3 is CASSPIPARETQYF. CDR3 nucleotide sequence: TGTGCCAGCAGTCCTATTCCCGCGAGGGAGACCCAGTACTTC.

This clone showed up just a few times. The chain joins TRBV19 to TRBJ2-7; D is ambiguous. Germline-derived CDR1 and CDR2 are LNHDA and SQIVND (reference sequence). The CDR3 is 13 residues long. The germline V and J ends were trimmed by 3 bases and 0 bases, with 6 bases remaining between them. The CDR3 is CASSISFSYEQYF. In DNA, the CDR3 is TGTGCCAGTAGTATCTCCTTCTCCTACGAGCAGTACTTC.

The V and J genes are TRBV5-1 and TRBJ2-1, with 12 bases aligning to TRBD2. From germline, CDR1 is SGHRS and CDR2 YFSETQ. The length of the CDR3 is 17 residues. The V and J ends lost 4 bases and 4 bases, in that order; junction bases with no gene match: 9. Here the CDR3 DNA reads TGCGCCAGCAGCACTCGGTCGGGGACTAGCGGGTACAATGAGCAGTTCTTC. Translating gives CASSTRSGTSGYNEQFF.

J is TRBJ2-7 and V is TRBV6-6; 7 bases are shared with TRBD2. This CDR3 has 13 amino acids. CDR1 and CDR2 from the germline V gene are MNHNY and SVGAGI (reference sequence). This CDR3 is CASSRDYLYEQYF. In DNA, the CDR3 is TGTGCGAGCTCCCGGGACTACCTGTACGAGCAGTACTTC.

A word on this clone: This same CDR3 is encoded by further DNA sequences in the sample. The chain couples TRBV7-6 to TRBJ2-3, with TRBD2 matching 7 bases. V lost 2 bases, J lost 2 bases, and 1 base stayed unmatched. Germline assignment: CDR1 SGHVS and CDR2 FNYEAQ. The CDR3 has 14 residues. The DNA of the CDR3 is TGTGCCAGCAGCTTAAGCGGGAACACAGATACGCAGTATTTT. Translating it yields CASSLSGNTDTQYF.

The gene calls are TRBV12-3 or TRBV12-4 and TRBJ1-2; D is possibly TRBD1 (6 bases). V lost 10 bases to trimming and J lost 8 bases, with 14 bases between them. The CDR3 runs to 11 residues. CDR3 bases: TGTGCCATACGCCGAGGACAGGGCTACACCTTC. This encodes CAIRRGQGYTF.

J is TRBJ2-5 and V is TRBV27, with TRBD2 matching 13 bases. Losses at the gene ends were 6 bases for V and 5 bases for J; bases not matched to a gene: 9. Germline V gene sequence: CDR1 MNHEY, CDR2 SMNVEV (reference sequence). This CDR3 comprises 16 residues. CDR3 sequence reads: CASSGTGLAGVETQYF. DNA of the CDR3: TGTGCCAGCAGCGGGACCGGACTAGCGGGAGTCGAGACCCAGTACTTC.

The CDR3 DNA reads TGTGCCAGCAGTTTCTTGGAGAACTATGGCTACACCTTC. Translation gives CASSFLENYGYTF. The chain joins TRBV12-3 or TRBV12-4 to TRBJ1-2; D uncertain. V was pared by 3 bases and J by 2 bases, with 7 bases between. The CDR3 loop spans 13 amino acids.

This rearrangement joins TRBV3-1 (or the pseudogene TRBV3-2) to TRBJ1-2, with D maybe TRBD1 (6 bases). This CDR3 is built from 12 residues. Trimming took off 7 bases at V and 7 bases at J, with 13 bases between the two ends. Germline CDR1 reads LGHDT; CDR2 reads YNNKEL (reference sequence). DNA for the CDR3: TGTGCCAGCACCAGAGGGGGTGCTGGCTACACCTTC. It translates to CASTRGGAGYTF.

CDR3 residues: CASSLQPGQQNEKLFF. The CDR3 DNA follows: TGTGCCAGCAGCCTCCAACCGGGACAGCAGAATGAAAAACTGTTTTTT. The V gene is TRBV7-2, the J gene TRBJ1-4; 7 nucleotides align to TRBD1. The germline V gene encodes CDR1 SGHTA and CDR2 FQGNSA. The CDR3 runs to 16 residues. The V gene end was trimmed by 5 bases and the J gene end by 5 bases; junction bases not matched to a gene: 11.

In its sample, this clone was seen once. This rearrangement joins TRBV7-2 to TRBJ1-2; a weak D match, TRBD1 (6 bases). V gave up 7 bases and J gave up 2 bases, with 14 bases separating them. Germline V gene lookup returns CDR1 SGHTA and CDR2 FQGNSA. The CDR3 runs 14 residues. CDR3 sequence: CASTLHQGNYGYTF. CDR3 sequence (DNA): TGTGCCAGCACCCTTCACCAGGGGAACTATGGCTACACCTTC. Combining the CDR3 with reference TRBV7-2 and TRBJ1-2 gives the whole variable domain GAGVSQSPSNKVTEKGKDVELRCDPISGHTALYWYRQSLGQGLEFLIYFQGNSAPDKSGLPSDRFSAERTGGSVSTLTIQRTQQEDSAVYLCASTLHQGNYGYTFGSGTRLTVV.

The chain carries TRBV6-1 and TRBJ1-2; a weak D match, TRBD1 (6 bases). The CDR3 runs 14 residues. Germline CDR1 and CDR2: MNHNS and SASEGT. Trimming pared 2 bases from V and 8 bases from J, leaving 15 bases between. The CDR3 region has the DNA TGTGCCAGCAGTGAAAACAGGGAGGGGAGGGGCTACACCTTC. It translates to CASSENREGRGYTF.

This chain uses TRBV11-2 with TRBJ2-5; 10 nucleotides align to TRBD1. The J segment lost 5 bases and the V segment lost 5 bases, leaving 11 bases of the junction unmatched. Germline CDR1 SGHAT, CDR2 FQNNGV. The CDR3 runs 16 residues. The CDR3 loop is CASSGEGQGIWETQYF. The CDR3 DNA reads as TGTGCCAGCAGCGGGGAGGGACAGGGGATATGGGAGACCCAGTACTTC.

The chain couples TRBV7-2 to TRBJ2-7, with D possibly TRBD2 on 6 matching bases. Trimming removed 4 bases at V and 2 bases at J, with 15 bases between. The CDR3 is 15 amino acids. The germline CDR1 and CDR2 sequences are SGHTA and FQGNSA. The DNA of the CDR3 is TGTGCCAGCAGCTCGGCGTCCGGAGGGGCCTACGAGCAGTACTTC. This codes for CASSSASGGAYEQYF.

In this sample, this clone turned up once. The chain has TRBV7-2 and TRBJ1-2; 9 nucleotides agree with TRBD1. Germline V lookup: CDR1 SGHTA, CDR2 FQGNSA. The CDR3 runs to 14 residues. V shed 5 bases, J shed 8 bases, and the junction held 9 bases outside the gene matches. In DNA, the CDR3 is TGTGCCAGCAGCCTCCGGGACAGGGAGGCGGGCTACACCTTC. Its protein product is CASSLRDREAGYTF. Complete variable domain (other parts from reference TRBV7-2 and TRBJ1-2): GAGVSQSPSNKVTEKGKDVELRCDPISGHTALYWYRQSLGQGLEFLIYFQGNSAPDKSGLPSDRFSAERTGGSVSTLTIQRTQQEDSAVYLCASSLRDREAGYTFGSGTRLTVV.

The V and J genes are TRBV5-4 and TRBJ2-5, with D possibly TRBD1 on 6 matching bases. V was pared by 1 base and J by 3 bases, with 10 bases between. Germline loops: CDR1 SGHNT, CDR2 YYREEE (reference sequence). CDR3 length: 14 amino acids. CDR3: CASSLRSGEETQYF. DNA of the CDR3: TGTGCCAGCAGCTTGAGATCAGGGGAAGAGACCCAGTACTTC.

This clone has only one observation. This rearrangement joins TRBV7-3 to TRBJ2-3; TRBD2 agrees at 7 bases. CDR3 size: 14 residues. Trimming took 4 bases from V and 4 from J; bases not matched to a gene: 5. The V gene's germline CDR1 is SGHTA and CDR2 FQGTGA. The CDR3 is CASSWGGSSDTQYF. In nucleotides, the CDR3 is TGTGCCAGCAGCTGGGGGGGATCCTCAGATACGCAGTATTTT.

DNA for the CDR3: TGTGCCAGCAGCTTGGTTGGAGGGATTAGCGAGCAGTACTTC. This sequence encodes CASSLVGGISEQYF. The genes are TRBV5-6 and TRBJ2-7, with a possible D match to TRBD2 (6 bases). The length of the CDR3 is 14 residues. Germline loops: CDR1 SGHDT, CDR2 YYEEEE. Trimming stripped 0 bases from V and 6 bases from J, with 13 bases between.

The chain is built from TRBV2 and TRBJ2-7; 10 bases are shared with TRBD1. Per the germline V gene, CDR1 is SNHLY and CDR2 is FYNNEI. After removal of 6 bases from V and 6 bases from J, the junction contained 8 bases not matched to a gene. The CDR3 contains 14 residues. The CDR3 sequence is CASSRQGARSEQYF. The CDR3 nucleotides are TGTGCCAGCAGCCGACAGGGGGCGCGAAGCGAGCAGTACTTC.

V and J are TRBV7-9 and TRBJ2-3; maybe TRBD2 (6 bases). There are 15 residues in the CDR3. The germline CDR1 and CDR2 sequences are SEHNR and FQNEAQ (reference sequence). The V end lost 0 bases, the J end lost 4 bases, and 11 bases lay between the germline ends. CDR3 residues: CASSLAAGRADTQYF. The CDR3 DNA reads TGTGCCAGCAGCTTAGCGGCGGGAAGGGCAGATACGCAGTATTTT.

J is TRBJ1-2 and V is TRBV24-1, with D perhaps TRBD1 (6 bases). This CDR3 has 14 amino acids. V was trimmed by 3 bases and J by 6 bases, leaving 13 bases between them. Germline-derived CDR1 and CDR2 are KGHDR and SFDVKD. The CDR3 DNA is TGTGCCACCAGTGATCCCACCTCAGGGGATGGCTACACCTTC. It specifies CATSDPTSGDGYTF.